This T cell receptor beta chain comes out of a study of sequential checkpoint blockade in melanoma. Study as a whole: DNA from 91 pretreatment tumor samples underwent TCRβ immunosequencing.

Assay: immunoSEQ multiplex PCR; the TCRdb copy retains only in-frame clones and omits some. The sample lists 9,900 or so clones, 28% occurring once. Study findings and constraints: Tumor T-cell fraction and clonality correlated with PD-L1 and CD8+ counts. Rising tumor T-cell fraction and clonality meant about 30 times likelier benefit. Pretreatment TIL clonality tracked with response in the nivolumab-first arm.

Germline V CDR1 and CDR2: LNHDA, SQIVND (reference sequence). Trimming cost V 4 bases and J 0 bases, with 16 bases left between them. This CDR3 comprises 17 residues. Comments on this clone: The antigen is not known.

Stated treatment: randomized to nivolumab then ipilimumab (arm A) or the reverse (arm B). Sequencing was performed on tumor tissue (inferred from file names), taken from a patient given nivolumab and ipilimumab in sequence. The receptor was isolated from a human donor with melanoma. J is TRBJ1-3 and V is TRBV19; the D gene is possibly TRBD1 (5 bases). The CDR3 region is CASSNRPGPSSGNTIYF. CDR3 nucleotides: TGTGCCAGTAGTAATCGGCCGGGGCCCAGCTCTGGAAACACCATATATTTT.